The rows below give T cell receptor beta chains drawn from one sample of a study of cytomegalovirus exposure and HLA in healthy donors. Some clones are missing from TCRdb's copy, which holds only in-frame ones; the method was immunoSEQ multiplex PCR. The table has around 190,000 clones, roughly 86% seen once; the top ten hold less than 9.5%. The sequenced sample was PBMCs. These receptors were taken from a man aged 25 to 45 in good health and CMV-seropositive. CDR3s include the opening cysteine and the closing phenylalanine or tryptophan. A D gene is named only where the DNA matches it firmly. Rows may omit the clone size; those that give it use once, few, many or a size class.

V gene,J gene,clone size,D gene,CDR3 protein,CDR3 DNA
TRBV11-3,TRBJ2-5,NA,NA,CASSILGVGIQYF,TGTGCCAGCAGCATTCTGGGCGTGGGAATCCAGTACTTC
TRBV6-6,TRBJ1-5,NA,TRBD1,CASSRQGAQQPQHF,TGTGCCAGCAGTAGACAGGGGGCCCAACAGCCCCAGCATTTT
TRBV2,TRBJ2-2,NA,TRBD1,CASSEAGDRVNTGELFF,TGTGCCAGCAGTGAAGCCGGGGACAGGGTTAACACCGGGGAGCTGTTTTTT
TRBV5-1,TRBJ2-2,NA,TRBD2,CASSILAGGPVGELFF,TGCGCCAGCAGCATACTAGCGGGGGGGCCGGTCGGGGAGCTGTTTTTT
TRBV28,TRBJ2-7,NA,TRBD1,CASSSPGTVVSYEQYF,TGTGCCAGCAGTTCCCCCGGGACAGTTGTCTCCTACGAGCAGTACTTC
TRBV19,TRBJ2-2,once,NA,CASSGLGANTGELFF,TGTGCCAGTAGTGGTCTGGGGGCGAACACCGGGGAGCTGTTTTTT
TRBV5-1,TRBJ1-1,NA,TRBD1,CASSLGTGISSEAFF,TGCGCCAGCAGCTTGGGGACAGGGATCTCCTCTGAAGCTTTCTTT
TRBV27,TRBJ2-7,once,TRBD1,CASSGYTGDSYEQYF,TGTGCCAGCAGTGGGTATACAGGGGACTCCTACGAGCAGTACTTC
TRBV5-1,TRBJ1-2,NA,TRBD1,CASSPLTGGGYTF,TGCGCCAGCAGCCCGCTGACAGGGGGAGGCTACACCTTC
TRBV5-4,TRBJ2-6,NA,NA,CASSLQGRGPGANVLTF,TGTGCCAGCAGCTTGCAGGGTAGGGGACCTGGGGCCAACGTCCTGACTTTC
TRBV5-1,TRBJ2-3,NA,NA,CASSPGSTDTQYF,TGCGCCAGCAGCCCTGGGAGCACAGATACGCAGTATTTT
TRBV5-8,TRBJ2-5,NA,NA,CASSPDRIPRRTQYF,TGTGCCAGCAGCCCTGACAGGATCCCTCGGAGAACCCAGTACTTC
TRBV19,TRBJ1-5,NA,NA,CASSIYGPVSNQPQHF,TGTGCCAGTAGTATATATGGTCCGGTTAGCAATCAGCCCCAGCATTTT
TRBV19,TRBJ1-5,NA,TRBD1,CASSIPMTGGESGNQPQHF,TGTGCCAGTAGTATACCTATGACAGGGGGGGAGAGCGGCAATCAGCCCCAGCATTTT
TRBV6-5,TRBJ2-1,NA,TRBD2,CASWRTSGGYNEQFF,TGTGCCAGCTGGAGAACTAGCGGGGGCTACAATGAGCAGTTCTTC
TRBV11-1,TRBJ2-1,once,TRBD2,CASSLVGSSGIINEQFF,TGTGCCAGCAGCTTAGTGGGCTCTAGCGGGATAATCAATGAGCAGTTCTTC